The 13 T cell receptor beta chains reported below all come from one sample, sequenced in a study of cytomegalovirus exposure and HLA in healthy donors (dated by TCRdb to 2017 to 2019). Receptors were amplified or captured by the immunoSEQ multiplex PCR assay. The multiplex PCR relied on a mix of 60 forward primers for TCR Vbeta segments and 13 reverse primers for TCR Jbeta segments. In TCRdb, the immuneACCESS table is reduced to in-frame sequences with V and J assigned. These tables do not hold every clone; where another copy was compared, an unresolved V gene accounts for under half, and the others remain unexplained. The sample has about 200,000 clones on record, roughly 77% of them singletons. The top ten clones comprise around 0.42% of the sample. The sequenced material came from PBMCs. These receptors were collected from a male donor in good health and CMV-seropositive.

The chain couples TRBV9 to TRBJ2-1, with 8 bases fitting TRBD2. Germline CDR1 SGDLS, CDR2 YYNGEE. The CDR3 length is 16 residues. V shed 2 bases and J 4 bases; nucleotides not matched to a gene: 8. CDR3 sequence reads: CASSVTSGADYNEQFF. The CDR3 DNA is TGTGCCAGCAGCGTCACTAGCGGAGCCGATTACAATGAGCAGTTCTTC.

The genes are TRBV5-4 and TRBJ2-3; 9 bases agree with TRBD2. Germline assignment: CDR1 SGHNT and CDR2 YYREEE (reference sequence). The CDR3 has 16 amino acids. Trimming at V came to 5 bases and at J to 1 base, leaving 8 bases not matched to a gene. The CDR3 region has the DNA TGTGCCAGCAGTTCCCTAGCGGGAAAGGGCACAGATACGCAGTATTTT. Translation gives CASSSLAGKGTDTQYF.

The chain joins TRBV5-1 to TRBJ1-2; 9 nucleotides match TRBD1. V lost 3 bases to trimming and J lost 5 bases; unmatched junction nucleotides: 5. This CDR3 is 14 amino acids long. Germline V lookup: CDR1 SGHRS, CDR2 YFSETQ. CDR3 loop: CASSSGQGLYGYTF. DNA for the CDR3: TGCGCCAGCAGCTCGGGACAGGGCTTATATGGCTACACCTTC.

The CDR3 loop is CASSFPGNTIYF. The CDR3 DNA sequence: TGTGCCAGCAGTTTCCCAGGGAACACCATATATTTT. The rearrangement uses TRBV28 and TRBJ1-3; tentatively, D is TRBD1 (5 bases). There are 12 residues in the CDR3. Trimming took off 3 bases at V and 7 bases at J, with 7 bases between the two ends. Germline V gene lookup returns CDR1 MDHEN and CDR2 SYDVKM. Full variable domain (missing parts from reference TRBV28 and TRBJ1-3): DVKVTQSSRYLVKRTGEKVFLECVQDMDHENMFWYRQDPGLGLRLIYFSYDVKMKEKGDIPEGYSVSREKKERFSLILESASTNQTSMYLCASSFPGNTIYFGEGSWLTVV.

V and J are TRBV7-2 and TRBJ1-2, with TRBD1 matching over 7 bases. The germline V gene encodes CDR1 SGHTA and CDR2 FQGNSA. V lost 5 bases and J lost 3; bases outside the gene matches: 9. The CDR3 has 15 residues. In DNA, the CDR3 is TGTGCCAGCAGCAGACCCGGGACAGTTGACTATGGCTACACCTTC. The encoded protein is CASSRPGTVDYGYTF. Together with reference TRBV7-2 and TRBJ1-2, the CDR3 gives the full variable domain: GAGVSQSPSNKVTEKGKDVELRCDPISGHTALYWYRQSLGQGLEFLIYFQGNSAPDKSGLPSDRFSAERTGGSVSTLTIQRTQQEDSAVYLCASSRPGTVDYGYTFGSGTRLTVV.

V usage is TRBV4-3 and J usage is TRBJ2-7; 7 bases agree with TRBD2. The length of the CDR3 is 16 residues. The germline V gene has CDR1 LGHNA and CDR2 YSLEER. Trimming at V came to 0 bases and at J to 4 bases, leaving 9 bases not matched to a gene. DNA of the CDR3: TGCGCCAGCAGCCAAGATCGGTTAGTGGGGGGGTACGAGCAGTACTTC. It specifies CASSQDRLVGGYEQYF.

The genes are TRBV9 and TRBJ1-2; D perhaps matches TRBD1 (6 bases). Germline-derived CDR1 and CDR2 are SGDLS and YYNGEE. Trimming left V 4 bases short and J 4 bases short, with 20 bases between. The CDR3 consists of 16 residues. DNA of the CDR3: TGTGCCAGCAGCCCAGGGGCAGGGGTGCCTATCTATGGCTACACCTTC. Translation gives CASSPGAGVPIYGYTF.

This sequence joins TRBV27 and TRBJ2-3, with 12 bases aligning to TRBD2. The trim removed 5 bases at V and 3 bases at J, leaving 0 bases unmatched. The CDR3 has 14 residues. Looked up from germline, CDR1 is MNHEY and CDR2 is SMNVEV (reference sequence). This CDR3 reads CASSGLAGTDTQYF. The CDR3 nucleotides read TGTGCCAGCAGTGGACTAGCGGGAACAGATACGCAGTATTTT.

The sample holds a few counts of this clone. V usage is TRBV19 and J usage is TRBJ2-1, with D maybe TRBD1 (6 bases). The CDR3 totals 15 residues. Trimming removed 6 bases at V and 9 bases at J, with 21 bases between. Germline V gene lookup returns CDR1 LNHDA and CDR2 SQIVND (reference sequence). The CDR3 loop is CASSNGQGNAPEQFF. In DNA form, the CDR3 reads TGTGCCAGTAGCAACGGTCAGGGGAATGCACCTGAGCAGTTCTTC.

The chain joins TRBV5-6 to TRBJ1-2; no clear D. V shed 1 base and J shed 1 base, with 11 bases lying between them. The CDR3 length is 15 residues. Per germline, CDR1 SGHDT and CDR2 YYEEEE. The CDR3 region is CASSLYGNINYGYTF. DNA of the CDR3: TGTGCCAGCAGCTTGTACGGGAATATTAACTATGGCTACACCTTC.

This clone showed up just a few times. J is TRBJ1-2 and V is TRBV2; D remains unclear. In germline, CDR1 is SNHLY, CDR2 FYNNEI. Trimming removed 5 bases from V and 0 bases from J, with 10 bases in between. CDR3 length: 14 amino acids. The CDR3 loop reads CASSRSGANYGYTF. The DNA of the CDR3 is TGTGCCAGCAGTAGATCCGGAGCTAACTATGGCTACACCTTC.

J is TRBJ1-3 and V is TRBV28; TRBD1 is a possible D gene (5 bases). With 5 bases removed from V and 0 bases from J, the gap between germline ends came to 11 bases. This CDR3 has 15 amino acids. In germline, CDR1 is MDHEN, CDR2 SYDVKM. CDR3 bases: TGTGCCAGCAGTGTGGGGCAGGTCTCTGGAAACACCATATATTTT. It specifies CASSVGQVSGNTIYF.

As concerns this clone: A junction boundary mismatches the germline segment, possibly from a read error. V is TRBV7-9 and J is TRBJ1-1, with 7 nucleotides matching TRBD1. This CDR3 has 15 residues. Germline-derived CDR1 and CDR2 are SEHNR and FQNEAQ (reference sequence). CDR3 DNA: TGTTCCAGCAGCTTAGCGGGACAGATGAACACTGAAGCTTTCTTT. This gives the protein CSSSLAGQMNTEAFF.